Included here is one TCR beta chain sequence, with context. Profiling relied on immunoSEQ multiplex PCR, and the TCRdb table lists in-frame clones only, not all of them. Of roughly 200,000 clones in the sample, roughly nine tenths were seen once. Germline CDR1 and CDR2: LGHDT and YNNKEL (reference sequence). V lost 1 base, J lost 2 bases, and 8 bases stayed unmatched. The CDR3 covers 16 residues. This sample is part of a study of blood T cell repertoires in COVID-19. This chain links TRBV3-1 (or the pseudogene TRBV3-2) with TRBJ2-7, with 7 nucleotides matching TRBD2. This TCR came from a woman in her forties with acute COVID-19. Material: PBMCs or T cells enriched from blood (not recorded which). The CDR3 sequence is CASSQVPGGDAYEQYF. The CDR3 DNA reads as TGTGCCAGCAGCCAAGTGCCGGGAGGTGACGCCTACGAGCAGTACTTC.